Each of the 18 T cell receptor beta chains below was sequenced from the same sample in a study of somatic mutations in cytotoxic T cells in rheumatoid arthritis (dated by TCRdb to about 2017). Receptor amplification or capture employed the immunoSEQ multiplex PCR assay. The source is immuneACCESS, and TCRdb retained only in-frame sequences with V and J called. Part of the clones is not carried over; for the studies checked, unresolved V genes explain less than half of this, and the remainder is unexplained. A total of approximately 11,000 clones appear in this sample, 74% of them only once. More than 9% of the sample goes to the ten largest clones. Source material: CD8+ T cells sorted from blood. Every receptor here comes from a woman aged 40 to 55 in good health.

The chain links TRBV28 to TRBJ2-3, with a possible D match to TRBD2 (7 bases). Germline V gene lookup returns CDR1 MDHEN and CDR2 SYDVKM. The CDR3 sequence is 15 residues long. V lost 3 bases, J lost 2 bases, and 12 bases lay in between. In DNA form, the CDR3 reads TGTGCCAGCAGTTTCGAGGGGGGGTTCACAGATACGCAGTATTTT. This encodes CASSFEGGFTDTQYF. Filled out from reference TRBV28 and TRBJ2-3, the complete variable domain reads DVKVTQSSRYLVKRTGEKVFLECVQDMDHENMFWYRQDPGLGLRLIYFSYDVKMKEKGDIPEGYSVSREKKERFSLILESASTNQTSMYLCASSFEGGFTDTQYFGPGTRLTVL.

This clone has only a few counts. The V gene is TRBV9, the J gene TRBJ1-1; D gene uncertain. There are 14 residues in the CDR3. With 0 bases removed from V and 4 bases from J, the gap between germline ends came to 10 bases. Germline-derived CDR1 and CDR2 are SGDLS and YYNGEE. The CDR3 reads CASSVARGGTEAFF. In nucleotides, the CDR3 is TGTGCCAGCAGCGTAGCTCGCGGTGGCACTGAAGCTTTCTTT.

The chain has TRBV28 and TRBJ1-2, with 7 bases aligning to TRBD1. The germline gives CDR1 MDHEN, CDR2 SYDVKM. Trimming cost V 7 bases and J 0 bases; bases outside gene matches: 11. The length of the CDR3 is 16 residues. The CDR3 sequence is CASTHTGVKPNYGYTF. CDR3 in DNA: TGTGCCAGCACCCACACAGGGGTAAAACCTAACTATGGCTACACCTTC.

The chain carries TRBV15 and TRBJ2-3; possible D gene TRBD2, 6 bases. Germline V gene sequence: CDR1 LNHNV, CDR2 YYDKDF (reference sequence). Trimming stripped 0 bases from V and 6 bases from J, with 16 bases between. The CDR3 is 16 amino acids. CDR3 bases: TGTGCCACCAGCAGAGAAGAGACTAGTATATCCGATACGCAGTATTTT. Its translation is CATSREETSISDTQYF. Full variable domain (outside the CDR3, taken from reference TRBV15 and TRBJ2-3): DAMVIQNPRYQVTQFGKPVTLSCSQTLNHNVMYWYQQKSSQAPKLLFHYYDKDFNNEADTPDNFQSRRPNTSFCFLDIRSPGLGDTAMYLCATSREETSISDTQYFGPGTRLTVL.

This clone came up once. The chain combines TRBV13 with TRBJ2-1, with D perhaps TRBD2 (6 bases). Between the trimmed V and J ends, which lost 7 bases and 10 bases, there was a span of 23 bases. The CDR3 is made up of 15 amino acids. Germline V gene data show CDR1 as PRHDT and CDR2 as FYEKMQ (reference sequence). In DNA form, the CDR3 reads TGTGCCAGCACCCTCCCGGGATTGCGGGAAAAGGAGCAGTTCTTC. Translating it yields CASTLPGLREKEQFF.

The rearrangement joins TRBV5-5 to TRBJ1-5; D gene uncertain. Trimming took 4 bases from V and 7 from J, leaving 9 bases between them. The CDR3 extends over 12 amino acids. Germline values: CDR1 SGHKS, CDR2 YYEKEE (reference sequence). The CDR3 reads CASSPSGQPQHF. The CDR3 DNA sequence: TGTGCCAGCAGCCCCTCGGGGCAGCCCCAGCATTTT.

The chain employs TRBV19 and TRBJ2-2, with 13 bases fitting TRBD2. Germline-derived CDR1 and CDR2 are LNHDA and SQIVND (reference sequence). This CDR3 is built from 19 residues. V shed 1 base and J 0 bases; nucleotides not matched to a gene: 5. CDR3: CASSIGGLAGPSNTGELFF. The CDR3 bases are TGTGCCAGTAGTATAGGGGGACTAGCGGGGCCCTCGAACACCGGGGAGCTGTTTTTT. Full variable domain (remainder filled in from reference TRBV19 and TRBJ2-2): DGGITQSPKYLFRKEGQNVTLSCEQNLNHDAMYWYRQDPGQGLRLIYYSQIVNDFQKGDIAEGYSVSREKKESFPLTVTSAQKNPTAFYLCASSIGGLAGPSNTGELFFGEGSRLTVL.

This clone is a singleton in its sample. J is TRBJ2-1 and V is TRBV9; 8 bases are shared with TRBD2. The CDR3 is made up of 15 amino acids. Germline assignment: CDR1 SGDLS and CDR2 YYNGEE. With V trimmed by 3 bases and J by 1 base, 3 bases remained unmatched. This chain's CDR3 is CASSEAGVSYNEQFF. Written as DNA, the CDR3 is TGTGCCAGCAGCGAAGCGGGAGTATCCTACAATGAGCAGTTCTTC.

The chain links TRBV6-1 to TRBJ2-7; weak D call: TRBD2 (7 bases). The germline V gene has CDR1 MNHNS and CDR2 SASEGT. This CDR3 contains 13 residues. Trimming pared 8 bases from V and 2 bases from J, leaving 13 bases between. The CDR3 DNA is TGTGCCAGCCACGCGGGGGCTGCCTACGAGCAGTACGTC. This sequence encodes CASHAGAAYEQYV.

The chain employs TRBV14 and TRBJ1-2; possible D gene TRBD1, 5 bases. V was pared by 0 bases and J by 8 bases, with 7 bases between. CDR1 and CDR2 from the germline V gene are SGHDN and FVKESK. The CDR3 covers 12 residues. For the CDR3, the DNA is TGTGCCAGCAGCCAAGAGGGACCGGGCTACACCTTC. Translation gives CASSQEGPGYTF.

The chain links TRBV27 to TRBJ2-1; D call uncertain. The germline V gene encodes CDR1 MNHEY and CDR2 SMNVEV (reference sequence). Trimming shortened V by 2 bases and J by 6 bases, and 8 bases separated the two germline ends. The CDR3 contains 13 residues. Here the CDR3 reads CASSLPLSNEQFF. The DNA of the CDR3 is TGTGCCAGCAGTTTACCCCTAAGCAATGAGCAGTTCTTC.

The chain joins TRBV6-1 to TRBJ1-2; D may be TRBD1 (6 bases). The CDR3 covers 14 residues. V lost 8 bases to trimming and J lost 5 bases, with 18 bases between them. Germline V gives CDR1 MNHNS, CDR2 SASEGT. The CDR3 DNA reads TGTGCCAGCGGGATTGGCGGGGGCCCGTATGGCTACACCTTC. This sequence encodes CASGIGGGPYGYTF.

The chain couples TRBV29-1 to TRBJ2-1; TRBD2 is a possible D gene (7 bases). The CDR3 contains 14 residues. V lost 4 bases and J 4 bases, leaving 14 bases between the germline ends. The V gene's germline CDR1 is SQVTM and CDR2 ANQGSEA. CDR3 DNA: TGCAGCGTTGTAGGGGGGGCCTTATACAATGAGCAGTTCTTC. Protein product: CSVVGGALYNEQFF.

The rearrangement links TRBV10-3 to TRBJ2-1; D possibly corresponds to TRBD2 (5 bases). Between the trimmed V and J ends, which lost 0 bases and 4 bases, there was a span of 13 bases. CDR1 is ENHRY and CDR2 is SYGVKD in the germline V gene. The CDR3 spans 16 residues. This CDR3 is CAISESIEGLYNEQFF. The CDR3 nucleotides are TGTGCCATCAGTGAGTCGATAGAGGGCCTTTACAATGAGCAGTTCTTC.

This clone was seen just once. The V and J genes are TRBV18 and TRBJ2-7; no definite D call. Trimming pared 2 bases from V and 5 bases from J, leaving 13 bases between. The length of the CDR3 is 14 residues. Per the germline V gene, CDR1 is KGHSH and CDR2 is LQKENI. This chain's CDR3 is CASSPEASRDEQYF. In DNA, the CDR3 is TGTGCCAGCTCACCAGAAGCCAGTAGGGACGAGCAGTACTTC.

The chain links TRBV5-8 to TRBJ1-1; D call uncertain. V lost 0 bases and J 2 bases, leaving 8 bases between the germline ends. The CDR3 is 14 amino acids. Germline values: CDR1 SGHTS, CDR2 YDEGEE. The CDR3, as DNA: TGTGCCAGCAGCTTGGCCGGGTTCAACACTGAAGCTTTCTTT. Translating it yields CASSLAGFNTEAFF.

The DNA of the CDR3 is TGCGCCAGCAGCCCGGAACTGGCCCGCCTACTTGGGCAGTTCTTC. Translating gives CASSPELARLLGQFF. The J gene is TRBJ2-1, the V gene TRBV4-1; unclear D gene. There are 15 residues in the CDR3. Germline V gene lookup returns CDR1 MGHRA and CDR2 YSYEKL. Trimming removed 4 bases at V and 12 bases at J, with 22 bases between.

The CDR3, as DNA: TGCAGCGTTGAAGTCCCGGGGCCTGGTGGCTACACCTTC. Amino acid sequence: CSVEVPGPGGYTF. This chain links TRBV29-1 with TRBJ1-2; TRBD1 is a possible D gene (5 bases). This CDR3 contains 13 residues. The germline gives CDR1 SQVTM, CDR2 ANQGSEA. The V end was cut by 1 base, the J end by 7 bases, with 13 bases between.